This T cell receptor (beta chain) was captured in a study of OX40 agonist ivuxolimab in advanced cancers. General study points: At 0.1 to 3.0 mg/kg, CD4+ and CD8+ blood T cells expanded clonally by week 6.

Some clones are missing from TCRdb's copy, which holds only in-frame ones; the method was immunoSEQ multiplex PCR. Of 55,000 to 65,000 clones listed, approximately 91% are singletons. Details on this clone: Antigen specificity is unknown.

CDR3 length equals 14 residues. V lost 0 bases and J lost 8; bases outside the gene matches: 1. The V gene's germline CDR1 is SGHTA and CDR2 FQGNSA. The chain joins TRBV7-2 to TRBJ2-2, with 9 positions matching TRBD2. Sequencing was performed on CD4+ or CD8+ T cells sorted from blood, taken in a trial of the OX40 agonist ivuxolimab. The source is an adult with an advanced solid tumor such as melanoma, head and neck, liver or kidney cancer. The CDR3 loop is CASSLAAGGGELFF. CDR3 coding DNA: TGTGCCAGCAGCTTAGCAGCGGGAGGTGGGGAGCTGTTTTTT.